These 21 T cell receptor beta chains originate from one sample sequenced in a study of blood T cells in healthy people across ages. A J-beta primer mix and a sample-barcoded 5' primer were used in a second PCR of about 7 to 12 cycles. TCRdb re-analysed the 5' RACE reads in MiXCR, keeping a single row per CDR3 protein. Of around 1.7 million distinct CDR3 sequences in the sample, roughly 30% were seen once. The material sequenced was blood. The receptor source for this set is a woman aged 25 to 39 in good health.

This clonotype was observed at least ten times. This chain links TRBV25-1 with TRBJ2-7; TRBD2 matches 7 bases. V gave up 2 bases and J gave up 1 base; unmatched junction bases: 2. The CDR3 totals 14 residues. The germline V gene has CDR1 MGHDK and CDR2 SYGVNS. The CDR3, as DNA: TGTGCCAGCAGTGAACACGGGGGGTCCTACGAGCAGTACTTC. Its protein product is CASSEHGGSYEQYF.

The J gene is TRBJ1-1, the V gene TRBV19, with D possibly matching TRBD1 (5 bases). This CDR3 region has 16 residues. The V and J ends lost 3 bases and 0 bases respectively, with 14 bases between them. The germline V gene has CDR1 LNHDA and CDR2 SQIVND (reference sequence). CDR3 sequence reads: CASSITRAELNTEAFF. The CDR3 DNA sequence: TGTGCCAGTAGTATTACCAGGGCGGAGCTGAACACTGAAGCTTTCTTT.

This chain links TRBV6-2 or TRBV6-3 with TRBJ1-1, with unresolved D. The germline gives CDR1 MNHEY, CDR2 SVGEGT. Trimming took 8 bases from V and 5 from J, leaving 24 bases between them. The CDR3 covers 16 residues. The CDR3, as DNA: TGTGCCAGCCTCCTCACAGCGTACGGACGTGGAACTGAAGCTTTCTTT. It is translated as CASLLTAYGRGTEAFF.

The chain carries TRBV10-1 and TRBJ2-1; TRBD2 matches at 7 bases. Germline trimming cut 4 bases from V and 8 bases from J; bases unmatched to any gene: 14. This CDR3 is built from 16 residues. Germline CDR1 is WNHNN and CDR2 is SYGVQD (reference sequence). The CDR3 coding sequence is TGCGCCAGCAGTGGTGAACCGGGCGGGGGATGGGATGAGCAGTTCTTC. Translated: CASSGEPGGGWDEQFF.

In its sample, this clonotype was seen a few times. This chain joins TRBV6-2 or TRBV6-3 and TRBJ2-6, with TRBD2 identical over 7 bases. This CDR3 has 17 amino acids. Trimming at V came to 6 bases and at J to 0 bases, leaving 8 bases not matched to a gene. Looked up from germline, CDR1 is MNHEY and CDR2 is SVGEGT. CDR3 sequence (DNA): TGTGCCAGCAGCCGGGGGACTACATCCTCTGGGGCCAACGTCCTGACTTTC. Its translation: CASSRGTTSSGANVLTF.

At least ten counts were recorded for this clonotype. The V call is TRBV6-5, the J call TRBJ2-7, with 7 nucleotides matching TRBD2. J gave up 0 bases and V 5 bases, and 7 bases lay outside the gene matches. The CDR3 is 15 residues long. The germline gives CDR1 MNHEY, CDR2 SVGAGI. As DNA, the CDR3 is TGTGCCAGCAGTGCTCCGCGGGAGAGCTCCTACGAGCAGTACTTC. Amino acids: CASSAPRESSYEQYF.

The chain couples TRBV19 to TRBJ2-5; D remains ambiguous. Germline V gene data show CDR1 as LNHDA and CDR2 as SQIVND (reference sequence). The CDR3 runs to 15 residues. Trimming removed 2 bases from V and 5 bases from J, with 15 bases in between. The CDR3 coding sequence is TGTGCCAGTAGTATAACCCAGGCCCTCCGGGAGACCCAGTACTTC. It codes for CASSITQALRETQYF.

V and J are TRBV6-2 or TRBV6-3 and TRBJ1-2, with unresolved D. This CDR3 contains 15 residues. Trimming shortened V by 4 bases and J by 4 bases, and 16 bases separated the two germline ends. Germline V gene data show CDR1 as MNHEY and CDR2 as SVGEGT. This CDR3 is CASSSNSNPLYGYTF. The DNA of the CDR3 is TGTGCCAGCAGTTCTAACTCGAATCCTCTCTATGGCTACACCTTC.

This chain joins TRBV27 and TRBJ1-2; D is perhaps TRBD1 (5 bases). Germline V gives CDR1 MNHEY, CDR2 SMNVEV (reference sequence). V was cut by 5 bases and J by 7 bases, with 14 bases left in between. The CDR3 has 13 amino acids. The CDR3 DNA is TGTGCCAGCAGTGCGGGGGGTCGGGGTGGCTACACCTTC. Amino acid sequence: CASSAGGRGGYTF.

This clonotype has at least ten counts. The DNA of the CDR3 is TGTGCCAGCTCACAACCAGCGGTGGGCTACGAGCAGTACTTC. Translated, it gives CASSQPAVGYEQYF. V gene TRBV18 combines with J gene TRBJ2-7; TRBD2 is a possible D gene (5 bases). CDR3 length equals 14 residues. With 4 bases removed from V and 3 bases from J, the gap between germline ends came to 13 bases. Germline lookup yields CDR1 KGHSH and CDR2 LQKENI.

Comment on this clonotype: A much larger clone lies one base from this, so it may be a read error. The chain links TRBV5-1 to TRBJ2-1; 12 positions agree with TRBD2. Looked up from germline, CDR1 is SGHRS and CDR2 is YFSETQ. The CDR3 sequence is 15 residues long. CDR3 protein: CTSSLALAGGNEQFF. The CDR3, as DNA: TGCACCAGCAGCTTGGCGCTAGCGGGGGGGAATGAGCAGTTCTTC.

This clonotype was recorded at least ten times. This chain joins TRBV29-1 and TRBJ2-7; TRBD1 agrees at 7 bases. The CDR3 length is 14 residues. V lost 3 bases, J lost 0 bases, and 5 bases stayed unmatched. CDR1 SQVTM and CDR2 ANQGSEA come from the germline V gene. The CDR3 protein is CSVDLGGGSYEQYF. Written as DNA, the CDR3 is TGCAGCGTTGACCTAGGGGGCGGCTCCTACGAGCAGTACTTC.

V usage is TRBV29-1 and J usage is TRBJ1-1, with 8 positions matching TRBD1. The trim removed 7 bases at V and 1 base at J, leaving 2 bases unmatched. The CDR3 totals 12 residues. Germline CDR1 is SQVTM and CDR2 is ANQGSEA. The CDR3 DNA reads TGCAGCGGACAGGGGACGAACACTGAAGCTTTCTTT. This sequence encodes CSGQGTNTEAFF.

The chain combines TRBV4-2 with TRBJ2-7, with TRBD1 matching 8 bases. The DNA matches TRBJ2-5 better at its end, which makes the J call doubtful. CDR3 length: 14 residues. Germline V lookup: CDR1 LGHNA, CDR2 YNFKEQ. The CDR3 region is CASSQERQGETQYF. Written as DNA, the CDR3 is TGTGCCAGCAGCCAAGAAAGACAGGGGGAGACCCAGTACTTC.

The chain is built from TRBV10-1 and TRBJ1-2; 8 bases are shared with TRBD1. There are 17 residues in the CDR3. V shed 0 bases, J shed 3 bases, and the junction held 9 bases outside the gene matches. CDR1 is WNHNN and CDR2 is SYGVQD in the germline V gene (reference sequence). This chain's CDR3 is CASSESRGTGTDYGYTF. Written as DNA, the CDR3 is TGCGCCAGCAGTGAGTCGAGAGGGACAGGAACTGACTATGGCTACACCTTC.

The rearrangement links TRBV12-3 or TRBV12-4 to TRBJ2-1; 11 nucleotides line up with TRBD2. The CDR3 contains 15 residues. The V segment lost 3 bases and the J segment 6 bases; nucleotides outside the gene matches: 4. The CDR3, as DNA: TGTGCCAGCAGTTTGCATAGCGGGGGGGCCAATGAGCAGTTCTTC. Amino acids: CASSLHSGGANEQFF.

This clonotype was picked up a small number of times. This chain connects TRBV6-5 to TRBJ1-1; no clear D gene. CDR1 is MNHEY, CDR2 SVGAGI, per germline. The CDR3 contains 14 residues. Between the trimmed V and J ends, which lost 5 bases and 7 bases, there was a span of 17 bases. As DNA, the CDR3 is TGTGCCAGCAGTAACGGACCGGCCCCCGGTGAAGCTTTCTTT. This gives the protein CASSNGPAPGEAFF.

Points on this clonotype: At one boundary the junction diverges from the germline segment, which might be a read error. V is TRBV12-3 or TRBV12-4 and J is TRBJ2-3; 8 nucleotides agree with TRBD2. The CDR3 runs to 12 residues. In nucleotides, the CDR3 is TGTGCCTGCAGTTTAGCGGGGCCGGTGAAGTATTTT. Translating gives CACSLAGPVKYF.

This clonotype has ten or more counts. The CDR3 loop reads CASSSTGRPYEQYF. The CDR3, as DNA: TGTGCCAGCAGTTCCACCGGACGGCCCTACGAGCAGTACTTC. The genes are TRBV28 and TRBJ2-7, with no clear D. V was trimmed by 4 bases and J by 2 bases, leaving 12 bases between them. Germline V lookup: CDR1 MDHEN, CDR2 SYDVKM. The CDR3 is 14 amino acids.

The CDR3 DNA sequence: TGTGCCAGCAGTGAAAGGACAGGTATGAGAGGCTACACCTTC. This sequence encodes CASSERTGMRGYTF. V is TRBV25-1 and J is TRBJ1-2; TRBD1 matches 7 bases. Trimming at V came to 2 bases and at J to 8 bases, leaving 8 bases not matched to a gene. The CDR3 loop spans 14 amino acids. In germline, CDR1 is MGHDK, CDR2 SYGVNS.

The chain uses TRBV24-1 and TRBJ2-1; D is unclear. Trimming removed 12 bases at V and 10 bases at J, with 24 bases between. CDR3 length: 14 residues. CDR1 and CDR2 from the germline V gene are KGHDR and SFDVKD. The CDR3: CASLREIAANEQFF. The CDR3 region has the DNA TGTGCCTCATTAAGAGAGATCGCAGCGAACGAGCAGTTCTTC.